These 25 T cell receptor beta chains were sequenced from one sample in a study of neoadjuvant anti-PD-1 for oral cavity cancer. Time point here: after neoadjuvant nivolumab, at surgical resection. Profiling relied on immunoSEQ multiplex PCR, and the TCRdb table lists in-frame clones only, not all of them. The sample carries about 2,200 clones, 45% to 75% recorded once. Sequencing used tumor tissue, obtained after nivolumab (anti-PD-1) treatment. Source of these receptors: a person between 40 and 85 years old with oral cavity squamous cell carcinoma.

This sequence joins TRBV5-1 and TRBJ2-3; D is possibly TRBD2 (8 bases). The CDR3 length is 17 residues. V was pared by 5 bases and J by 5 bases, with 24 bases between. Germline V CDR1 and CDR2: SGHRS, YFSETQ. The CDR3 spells CASRRGQSGSIEDTQYF. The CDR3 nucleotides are TGCGCCAGCAGGAGGGGGCAAAGCGGGAGTATTGAAGATACGCAGTATTTT.

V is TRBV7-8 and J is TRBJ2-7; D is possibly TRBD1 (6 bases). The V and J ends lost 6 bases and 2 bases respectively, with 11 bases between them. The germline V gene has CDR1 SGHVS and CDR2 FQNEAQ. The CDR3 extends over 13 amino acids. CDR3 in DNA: TGTGCCAGCAGTCTTGGGGGCCCCTACGAGCAGTACTTC. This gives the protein CASSLGGPYEQYF.

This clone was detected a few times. The CDR3 region is CASHQGISYNEQFF. CDR3 nucleotide sequence: TGTGCCAGTCACCAGGGGATCTCCTACAATGAGCAGTTCTTC. The chain couples TRBV28 to TRBJ2-1, with D possibly matching TRBD1 (6 bases). V was trimmed by 9 bases and J by 0 bases, leaving 12 bases between them. This CDR3 is 14 amino acids long. Looked up from germline, CDR1 is MDHEN and CDR2 is SYDVKM. Supplemented by reference TRBV28 and TRBJ2-1, the full variable domain reads DVKVTQSSRYLVKRTGEKVFLECVQDMDHENMFWYRQDPGLGLRLIYFSYDVKMKEKGDIPEGYSVSREKKERFSLILESASTNQTSMYLCASHQGISYNEQFFGPGTRLTVL.

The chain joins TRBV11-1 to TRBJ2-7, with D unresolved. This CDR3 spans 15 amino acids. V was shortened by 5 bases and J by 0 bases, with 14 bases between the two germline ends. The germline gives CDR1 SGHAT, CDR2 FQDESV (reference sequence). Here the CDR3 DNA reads TGTGCCAGCAGCCCCGGTGAGTTCATCTCCTACGAGCAGTACTTC. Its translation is CASSPGEFISYEQYF.

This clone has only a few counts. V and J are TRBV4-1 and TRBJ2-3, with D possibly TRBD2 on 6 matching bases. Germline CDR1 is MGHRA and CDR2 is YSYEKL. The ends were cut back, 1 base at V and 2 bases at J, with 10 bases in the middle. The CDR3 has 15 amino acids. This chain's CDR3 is CASSQGWRDTDTQYF. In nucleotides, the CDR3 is TGCGCCAGCAGCCAAGGGTGGCGGGACACAGATACGCAGTATTTT.

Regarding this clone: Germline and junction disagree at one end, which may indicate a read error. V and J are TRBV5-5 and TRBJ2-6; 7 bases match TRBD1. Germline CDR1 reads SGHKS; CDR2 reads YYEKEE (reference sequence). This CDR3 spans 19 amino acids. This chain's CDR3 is CASSLGFRTGLSGANVLTF. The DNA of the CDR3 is TGTGCCAGCAGTTTGGGGTTCCGGACAGGACTCTCTGGGGCCAACGTCCTGACTTTC.

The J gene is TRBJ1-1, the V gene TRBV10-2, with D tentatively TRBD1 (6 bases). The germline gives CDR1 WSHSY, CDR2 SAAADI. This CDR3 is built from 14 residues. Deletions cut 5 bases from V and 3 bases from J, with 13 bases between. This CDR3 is CASSRQGYDTEAFF. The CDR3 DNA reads TGCGCCAGCAGTCGGCAGGGGTACGACACTGAAGCTTTCTTT.

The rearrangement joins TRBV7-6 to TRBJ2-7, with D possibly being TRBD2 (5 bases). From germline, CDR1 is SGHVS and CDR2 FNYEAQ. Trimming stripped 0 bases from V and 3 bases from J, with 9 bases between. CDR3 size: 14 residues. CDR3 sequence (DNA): TGTGCCAGCAGCTTAGCCGGGGTCGGCTACGAGCAGTACTTC. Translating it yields CASSLAGVGYEQYF.

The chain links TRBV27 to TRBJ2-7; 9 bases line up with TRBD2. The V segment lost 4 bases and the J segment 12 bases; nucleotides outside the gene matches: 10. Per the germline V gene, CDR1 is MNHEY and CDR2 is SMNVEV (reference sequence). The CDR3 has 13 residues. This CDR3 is CASSSNALGLAYF. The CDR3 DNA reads TGTGCCAGCAGTTCAAACGCCTTGGGACTAGCGTACTTC.

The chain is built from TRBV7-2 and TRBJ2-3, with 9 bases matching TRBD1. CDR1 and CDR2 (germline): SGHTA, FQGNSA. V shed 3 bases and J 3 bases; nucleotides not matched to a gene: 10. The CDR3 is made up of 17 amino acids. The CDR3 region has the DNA TGTGCCAGCAGCTTGGGGTGGGGGACAGGGATGACAGATACGCAGTATTTT. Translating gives CASSLGWGTGMTDTQYF.

The CDR3 reads CAGGRVGAGETQYF. The CDR3 nucleotides are TGCGCCGGCGGGAGGGTCGGGGCGGGGGAGACCCAGTACTTC. The chain combines TRBV29-1 with TRBJ2-5; TRBD2 matches 9 bases. Germline CDR1 and CDR2: SQVTM and ANQGSEA. There are 14 residues in the CDR3.

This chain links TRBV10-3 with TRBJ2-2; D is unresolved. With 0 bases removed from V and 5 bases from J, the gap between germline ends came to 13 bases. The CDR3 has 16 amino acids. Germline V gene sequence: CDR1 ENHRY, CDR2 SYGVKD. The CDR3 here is CAISESPPGPTGELFF. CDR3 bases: TGTGCCATCAGTGAGTCGCCCCCGGGTCCAACCGGGGAGCTGTTTTTT.

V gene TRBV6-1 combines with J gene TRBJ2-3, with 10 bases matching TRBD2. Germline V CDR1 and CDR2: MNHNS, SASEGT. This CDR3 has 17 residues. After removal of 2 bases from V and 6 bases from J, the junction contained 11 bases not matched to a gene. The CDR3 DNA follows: TGTGCCAGCAGTGAAAGTGGATTAGCGGGAGGAGGGGATACGCAGTATTTT. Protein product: CASSESGLAGGGDTQYF.

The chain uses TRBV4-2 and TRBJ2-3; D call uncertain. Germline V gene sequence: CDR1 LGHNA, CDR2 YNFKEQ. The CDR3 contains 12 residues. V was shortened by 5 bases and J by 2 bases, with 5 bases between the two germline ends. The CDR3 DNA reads TGTGCCAGCAGCACCTTCACAGATACGCAGTATTTT. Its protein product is CASSTFTDTQYF.

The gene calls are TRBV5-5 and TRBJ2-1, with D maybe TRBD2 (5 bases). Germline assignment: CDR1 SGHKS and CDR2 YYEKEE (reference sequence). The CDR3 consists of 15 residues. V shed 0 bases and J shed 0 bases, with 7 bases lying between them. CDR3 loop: CASSLVGSSYNEQFF. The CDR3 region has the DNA TGTGCCAGCAGCTTGGTGGGGAGCTCCTACAATGAGCAGTTCTTC.

Here the CDR3 reads CASSPGQGKATNEKLFF. CDR3 DNA sequence: TGCGCCAGCAGCCCCGGACAGGGAAAGGCAACTAATGAAAAACTGTTTTTT. The chain couples TRBV4-1 to TRBJ1-4; 8 positions match TRBD1. The CDR3 is 17 residues long. The V gene end was trimmed by 4 bases and the J gene end by 0 bases; junction bases not matched to a gene: 7. Germline V gene sequence: CDR1 MGHRA, CDR2 YSYEKL.

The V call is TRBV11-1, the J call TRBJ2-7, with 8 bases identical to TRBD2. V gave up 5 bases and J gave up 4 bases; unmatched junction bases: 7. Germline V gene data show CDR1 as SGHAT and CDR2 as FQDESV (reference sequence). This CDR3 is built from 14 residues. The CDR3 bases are TGTGCCAGCAGCACTAGCGGAGGGTTTTACGAGCAGTACTTC. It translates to CASSTSGGFYEQYF.

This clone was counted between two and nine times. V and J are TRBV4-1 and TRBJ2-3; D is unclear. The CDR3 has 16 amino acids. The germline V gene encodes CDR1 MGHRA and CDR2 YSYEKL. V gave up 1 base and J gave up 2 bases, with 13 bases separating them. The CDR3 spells CASSQVYGPSTDTQYF. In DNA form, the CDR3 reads TGCGCCAGCAGCCAAGTCTACGGGCCCTCCACAGATACGCAGTATTTT.

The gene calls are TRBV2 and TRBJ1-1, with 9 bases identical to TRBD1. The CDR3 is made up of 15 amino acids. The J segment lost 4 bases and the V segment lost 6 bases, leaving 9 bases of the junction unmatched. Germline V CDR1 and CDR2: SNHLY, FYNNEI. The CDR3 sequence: CASSGTGTGSTEAFF. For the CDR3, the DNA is TGTGCCAGCAGCGGGACCGGGACAGGGTCCACTGAAGCTTTCTTT.

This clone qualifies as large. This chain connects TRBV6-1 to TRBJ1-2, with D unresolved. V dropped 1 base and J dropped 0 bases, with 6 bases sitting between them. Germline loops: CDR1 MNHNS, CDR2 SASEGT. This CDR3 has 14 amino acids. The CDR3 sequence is CASSEDRANYGYTF. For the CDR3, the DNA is TGTGCCAGCAGTGAAGACAGAGCTAACTATGGCTACACCTTC.

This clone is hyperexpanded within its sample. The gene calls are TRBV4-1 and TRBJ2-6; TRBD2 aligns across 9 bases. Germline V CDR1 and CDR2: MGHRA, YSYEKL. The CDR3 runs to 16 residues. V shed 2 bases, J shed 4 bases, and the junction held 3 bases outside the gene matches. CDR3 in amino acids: CASSQTAGGGANVLTF. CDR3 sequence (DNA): TGCGCCAGCAGCCAAACAGCGGGAGGAGGGGCCAACGTCCTGACTTTC.

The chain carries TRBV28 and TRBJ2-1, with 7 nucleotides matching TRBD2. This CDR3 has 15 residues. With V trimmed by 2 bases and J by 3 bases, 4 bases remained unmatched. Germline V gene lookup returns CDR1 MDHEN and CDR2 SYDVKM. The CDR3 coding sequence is TGTGCCAGCAGTTTAGGACTAGGGTTCTACAATGAGCAGTTCTTC. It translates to CASSLGLGFYNEQFF.

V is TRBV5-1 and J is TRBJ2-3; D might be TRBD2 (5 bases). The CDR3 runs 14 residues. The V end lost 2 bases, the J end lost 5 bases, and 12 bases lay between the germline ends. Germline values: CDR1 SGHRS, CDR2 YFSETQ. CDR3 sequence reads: CASSFAGPGDTQYF. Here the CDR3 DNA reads TGCGCCAGCAGCTTTGCGGGCCCCGGAGATACGCAGTATTTT.

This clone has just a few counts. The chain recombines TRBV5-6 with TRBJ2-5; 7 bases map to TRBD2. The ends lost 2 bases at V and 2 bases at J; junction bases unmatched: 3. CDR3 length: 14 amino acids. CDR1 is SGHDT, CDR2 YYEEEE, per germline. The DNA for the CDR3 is TGTGCCAGCAGCTTATCTAGCGGTCAAGAGACCCAGTACTTC. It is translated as CASSLSSGQETQYF.

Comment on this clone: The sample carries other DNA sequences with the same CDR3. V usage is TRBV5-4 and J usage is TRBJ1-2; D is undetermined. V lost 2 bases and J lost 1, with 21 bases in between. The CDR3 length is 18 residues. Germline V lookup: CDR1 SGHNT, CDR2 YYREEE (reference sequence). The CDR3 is CASSFRLHPDPINYGYTF. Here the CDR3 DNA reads TGTGCCAGCAGCTTTAGACTACATCCGGACCCGATTAACTATGGCTACACCTTC.